The clone carrying this T cell receptor (beta chain) has a handful of counts. The antigen is undetermined. The entry originates in a study of regulatory T cells in long-lasting Graves disease. Findings and limits, study-wide: Persistent Graves' patients showed a TCR diversity that was lower than that of newly diagnosed ones. Persistent disease was characterized by preferential usage of TRBV28, TRBJ1-2 and TRBJ2-5.

Time point described: persistent/refractory GD, antithyroid drugs over 5 years with positive TRAb. PBMC-extracted RNA yielded the TCR library. After removal of 4 bases from V and 2 bases from J, the junction contained 7 bases not matched to a gene. The CDR3 consists of 15 residues. Per the germline V gene, CDR1 is SGHTS and CDR2 is YDEGEE. iRepertoire HTBI primers and Arm-PCR of CDR3 regions built TCR beta libraries. Methods used by the authors: From all samples, identification returned some 15 TRBJ and under 75 TRBV segments. Each CDR3 protein gets one entry after TCRdb re-called the multiplex PCR reads with MiXCR. The V and J calls and clone size come from TCRdb's table, not from the authors' own analysis. The table includes around 430,000 distinct CDR3 sequences, around a fifth detected once.

The chain couples TRBV5-8 to TRBJ2-5; 8 bases fit TRBD1. The source material was peripheral blood mononuclear cells (PBMCs), sampled when the disease was refractory, from a patient treated with antithyroid drugs. The receptor comes from a female donor with Graves disease. The chain's CDR3 is CASSPLRTGQETQYF. For the CDR3, the DNA is TGTGCCAGCAGCCCCCTCCGGACAGGGCAAGAGACCCAGTACTTC.